Each of the 11 T cell receptor beta chains below was sequenced from the same sample in a study of blood T cells in healthy people across ages (dated by TCRdb to between 2015 and 2016). To prepare the library, 5' RACE was applied. Sequencing instrument: Illumina HiSeq 2500. A second PCR of roughly 7 to 11 cycles was performed with a sample-barcoded 5' primer and a J-beta primer mix. TCRdb reprocessed the public reads (quality trimming at Q25 with fastp, clone calling with MiXCR) and kept in-frame beta chains. Each CDR3 protein appears once, grouped with its most common genes and DNA. This sample has some 1.5 million distinct CDR3 sequences in its table, and 40% to 45% of those were observed once. Just over 4% of the sample is held by the ten biggest clonotypes. The sequencing input was blood. The receptors come from a woman aged 18 to 35 in good health.

This rearrangement joins TRBV29-1 to TRBJ1-5; 9 bases match TRBD1. V lost 0 bases to trimming and J lost 10 bases; unmatched junction nucleotides: 4. Germline CDR1 is SQVTM and CDR2 is ANQGSEA. This CDR3 has 13 amino acids. CDR3 DNA: TGCAGCGTTGAAGAGACAGGGGGGGGACCCCAGCATTTT. Its protein product is CSVEETGGGPQHF.

There are a few counts of this clonotype. The chain has TRBV18 and TRBJ2-3, with D possibly matching TRBD2 (6 bases). Trimming shortened V by 1 base and J by 2 bases, and 13 bases separated the two germline ends. Germline loops: CDR1 KGHSH, CDR2 LQKENI. This CDR3 is 16 amino acids long. The CDR3 sequence is CASSPQGSGFTDTQYF. For the CDR3, the DNA is TGTGCCAGCTCACCACAGGGTAGCGGCTTCACAGATACGCAGTATTTT.

Only a few counts were recorded for this clonotype. The chain links TRBV20-1 to TRBJ2-7; 9 bases line up with TRBD2. V gave up 8 bases and J gave up 2 bases; unmatched junction bases: 4. In germline, CDR1 is DFQATT, CDR2 SNEGSKA (reference sequence). The CDR3 is 12 residues long. The CDR3 sequence: CSPAGGTYEQYF. CDR3 nucleotide sequence: TGCAGTCCAGCGGGAGGTACCTACGAGCAGTACTTC.

This chain connects TRBV9 to TRBJ2-1, with TRBD2 matching 9 bases. The J call may be wrong; the DNA end is better matched by TRBJ2-7. CDR3 size: 15 residues. Germline CDR1 is SGDLS and CDR2 is YYNGEE. DNA for the CDR3: TGTGCCAGCAGCCAAATAGCGGGAGACTACAATGAGCAGTACTTC. Translation gives CASSQIAGDYNEQYF.

The chain links TRBV4-3 to TRBJ1-1; D might be TRBD1 (5 bases). The CDR3 contains 15 residues. The germline V gene encodes CDR1 LGHNA and CDR2 YSLEER. The V end lost 0 bases, the J end lost 4 bases, and 12 bases lay between the germline ends. CDR3 sequence reads: CASSQDRLGGTEAFF. The DNA for the CDR3 is TGCGCCAGCAGCCAAGATAGGCTTGGGGGCACTGAAGCTTTCTTT.

On this clonotype: Sequence at one end of the junction differs from germline and may be a read error. J is TRBJ2-7 and V is TRBV12-3 or TRBV12-4; 8 positions match TRBD2. The CDR3 is 15 residues long. DNA for the CDR3: TGTGCCAGCAGTTTGGGGAGCGGGAGCTCATACGAGCGGTACTTC. Translated, it gives CASSLGSGSSYERYF.

The CDR3 coding sequence is TGTGCCAGCAGGGACAGCCTTAATGAAAAACTGTTTTTT. Translated, it gives CASRDSLNEKLFF. The J gene is TRBJ1-4, the V gene TRBV28; tentatively, D is TRBD1 (6 bases). The CDR3 has 13 amino acids. Germline V gives CDR1 MDHEN, CDR2 SYDVKM. V was shortened by 6 bases and J by 4 bases, with 9 bases between the two germline ends.

The V call is TRBV20-1, the J call TRBJ1-1; 7 bases are shared with TRBD1. Germline CDR1 reads DFQATT; CDR2 reads SNEGSKA (reference sequence). V lost 6 bases and J lost 2; bases outside the gene matches: 9. This CDR3 contains 14 residues. CDR3 amino acids: CSARPGGTNTEAFF. CDR3 DNA sequence: TGCAGTGCGCGACCAGGGGGGACCAACACTGAAGCTTTCTTT.

This clonotype has more than one count but fewer than ten. V is TRBV7-9 and J is TRBJ1-2; D gene uncertain. CDR1 and CDR2 from the germline V gene are SEHNR and FQNEAQ (reference sequence). The CDR3 has 13 residues. V lost 1 base to trimming and J lost 8 bases, with 11 bases between them. CDR3 bases: TGTGCCAGCAGCTTAGTGACTGCTAACGGCTACACCTTC. This encodes CASSLVTANGYTF.

This clonotype has just a few counts. The chain combines TRBV4-1 with TRBJ2-7; 9 nucleotides match TRBD1. The CDR3 extends over 14 amino acids. Germline CDR1 reads MGHRA; CDR2 reads YSYEKL. V dropped 6 bases and J dropped 5; count of bases not matched to a gene: 8. The DNA of the CDR3 is TGCGCCAGCAGTGCGGGACAGGGTTCGGACGAGCAGTACTTC. Translation gives CASSAGQGSDEQYF.

In this sample, this clonotype turned up a few times. The V call is TRBV6-5, the J call TRBJ2-7, with TRBD2 matching over 9 bases. Germline-derived CDR1 and CDR2 are MNHEY and SVGAGI. V lost 6 bases to trimming and J lost 0 bases; unmatched junction nucleotides: 3. The CDR3 is 14 amino acids. In DNA, the CDR3 is TGTGCCAGCAGACGACTAGCGGCCTCCTACGAGCAGTACTTC. Translation gives CASRRLAASYEQYF.